Sequencing of this T cell receptor (beta chain) was carried out in a study of T cell responses to AZD1222 COVID-19 vaccine. About this clone itself: What it binds is unknown.

Study conclusions and caveats: The donor cohort was predominantly white British with a female majority, and clonal diversity may have been underestimated. The study reported that nearly half of spike-specific TCRs target unmutated variant regions. At 160-218 and 743-854, vaccine-associated CD4 TCRs were dominant, and they spanned spike.

Data came from immunoSEQ multiplex PCR; TCRdb stores just in-frame clones and leaves some out. This table holds some 150,000 clones, around 90% found once. Sequences were derived from peripheral blood, sampled on day 0 of AZD1222 vaccination. The TCR was taken from an adult in good health.

The CDR3 sequence: CASSPAAEEGANVLTF. Here the CDR3 DNA reads TGTGCCAGCTCACCAGCAGCGGAGGAAGGGGCCAACGTCCTGACTTTC. The rearrangement links TRBV18 to TRBJ2-6; D is perhaps TRBD2 (5 bases). Trimming cost V 2 bases and J 4 bases, with 12 bases left between them. Germline V gene sequence: CDR1 KGHSH, CDR2 LQKENI. CDR3 length: 16 residues.